This T cell receptor (beta chain) was documented in a study of T cell repertoires in cytomegalovirus infection. Study overall: A matching HLA type, together with CMV infection, was signaled by public TCR beta signatures. Notes on the study in general: Dominating the ex vivo response were HLA-C-restricted CMV-specific TCR beta clonotypes. Cumulative frequency of public TCR beta families picked out carriers of CMV plus the relevant HLA.

This clonotype was counted ten times or more. Antigen unknown. Germline V lookup: CDR1 SGHTA, CDR2 FQGNSA. The V gene end was trimmed by 0 bases and the J gene end by 7 bases; junction bases not matched to a gene: 7. The CDR3 runs to 17 residues. TCRdb re-analysed the reads in MiXCR, keeping a single row per CDR3 protein. The sample records 560,000 or so distinct CDR3 sequences, 16% being singletons. The chain is built from TRBV7-2 and TRBJ2-2; 11 bases fit TRBD2. This TCR was sampled from a human donor in good health (CMV status not recorded). Some clones in this sample may be carry-over from other donors' samples. Material for sequencing was CD8+ T cells from PBMCs. CDR3 protein: CASSLAPLAGGIGELFF. CDR3 bases: TGTGCCAGCAGCTTAGCGCCTTTAGCGGGAGGGATCGGGGAGCTGTTTTTT. Filled out from reference TRBV7-2 and TRBJ2-2, the complete variable domain reads GAGVSQSPSNKVTEKGKDVELRCDPISGHTALYWYRQSLGQGLEFLIYFQGNSAPDKSGLPSDRFSAERTGGSVSTLTIQRTQQEDSAVYLCASSLAPLAGGIGELFFGEGSRLTVL.